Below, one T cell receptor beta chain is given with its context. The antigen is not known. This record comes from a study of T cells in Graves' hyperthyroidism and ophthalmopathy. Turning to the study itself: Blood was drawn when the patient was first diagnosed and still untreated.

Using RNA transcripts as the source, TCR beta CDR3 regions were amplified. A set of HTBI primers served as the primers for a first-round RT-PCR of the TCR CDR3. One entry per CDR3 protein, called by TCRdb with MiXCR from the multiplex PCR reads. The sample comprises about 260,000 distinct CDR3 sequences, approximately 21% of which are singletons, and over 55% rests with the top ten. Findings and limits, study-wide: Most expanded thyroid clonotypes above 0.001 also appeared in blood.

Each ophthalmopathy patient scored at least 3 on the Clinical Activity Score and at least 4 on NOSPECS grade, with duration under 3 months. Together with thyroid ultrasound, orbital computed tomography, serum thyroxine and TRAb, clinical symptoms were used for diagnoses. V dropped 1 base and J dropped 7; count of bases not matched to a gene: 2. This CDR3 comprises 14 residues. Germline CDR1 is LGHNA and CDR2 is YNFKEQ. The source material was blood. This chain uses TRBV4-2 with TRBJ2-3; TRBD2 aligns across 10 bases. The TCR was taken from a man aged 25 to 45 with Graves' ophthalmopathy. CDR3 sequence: CASSQGTSGYTQYF. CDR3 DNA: TGTGCCAGCAGCCAAGGGACTAGCGGCTATACGCAGTATTTT.